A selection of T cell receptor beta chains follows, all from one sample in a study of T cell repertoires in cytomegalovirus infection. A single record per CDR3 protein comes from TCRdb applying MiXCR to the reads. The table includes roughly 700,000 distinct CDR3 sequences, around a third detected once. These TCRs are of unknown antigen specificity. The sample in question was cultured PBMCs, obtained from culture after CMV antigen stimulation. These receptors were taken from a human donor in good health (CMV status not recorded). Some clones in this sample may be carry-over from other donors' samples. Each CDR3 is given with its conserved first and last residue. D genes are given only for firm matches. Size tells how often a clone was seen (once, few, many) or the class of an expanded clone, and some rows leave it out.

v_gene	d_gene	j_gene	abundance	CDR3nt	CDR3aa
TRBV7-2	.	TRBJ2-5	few	TGTGCCAGCAGCCCCAACGGGGGCCAAGAGACCCAGTACTTC	CASSPNGGQETQYF
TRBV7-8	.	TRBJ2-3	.	TGTGCCAGCAGCTTAGCGCTAGGGCAGCAGGGTAGGACAGATACGCAGTATTTT	CASSLALGQQGRTDTQYF
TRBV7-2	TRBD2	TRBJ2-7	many	TGTGCCAGCAGCTATGCTAGCGGGGGGGAATACTCCTACGAGCAGTACTTC	CASSYASGGEYSYEQYF
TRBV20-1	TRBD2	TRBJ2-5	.	TGCAGTGCTGCCCTAGCGGGGGGACAAGAGACCCAGTACTTC	CSAALAGGQETQYF
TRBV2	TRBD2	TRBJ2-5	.	TGTGCCAGCAGCCACACTGAAGGGCTAGCGGGAGATATAGGCCAGTACTTC	CASSHTEGLAGDIGQYF
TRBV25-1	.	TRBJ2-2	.	TGTGCCAGCAGTCGGGCTTTCGCTGGGACCGGGGAGCTGTTTTTT	CASSRAFAGTGELFF
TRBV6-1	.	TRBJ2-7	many	TGTGCCAGCAGTCCTGGACAGCCCTACGAGCAGTACTTC	CASSPGQPYEQYF
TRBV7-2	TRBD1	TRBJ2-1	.	TGTGCCATCAGCTTAGCAACCGGGACAGGGCCGTTCTTC	CAISLATGTGPFF
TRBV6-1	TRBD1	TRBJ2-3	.	TGTGCCAGCACTAGACAGGGGGCAGATACGCAGTATTTT	CASTRQGADTQYF
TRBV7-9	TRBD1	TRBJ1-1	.	TGTGCCAGCAGCTATTTCGACAGGGAACGGCTAGCTTTCTTT	CASSYFDRERLAFF
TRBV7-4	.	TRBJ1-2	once	TGTGCCAGCAGCTTGTGGTCCCGACAGAGGCAAGATGGCTACACCTTC	CASSLWSRQRQDGYTF
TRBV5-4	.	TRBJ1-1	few	TGTGCCAGCAGCCATGCTACCCAATCGGACACTGAAGCTTTCTTT	CASSHATQSDTEAFF
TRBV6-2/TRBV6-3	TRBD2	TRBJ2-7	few	TGTGCCAGCAGTTACTCGAGGACTAGCGGGGGGGCCTACGAGCAGTACTTC	CASSYSRTSGGAYEQYF
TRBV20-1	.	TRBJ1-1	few	TGCAGTGCTAGACCCACAGGGAACACTGAAGCTTTCTTT	CSARPTGNTEAFF
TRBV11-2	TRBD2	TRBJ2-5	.	TGTGCCAGCAGCTCCCTTCCCCCCTACGCTAGCGGCAAAGAGACCCAGTACTTC	CASSSLPPYASGKETQYF
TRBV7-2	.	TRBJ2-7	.	TGTGCCAGCAGCTTAGCGCTTGTCAGGCTCTACGAGCAGTACTTC	CASSLALVRLYEQYF
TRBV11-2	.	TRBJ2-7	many	TGTGCCAGCAGCTTAGTAGGCGAGCAGTACTTC	CASSLVGEQYF
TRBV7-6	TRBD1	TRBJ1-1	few	TGTGCCAGCAGCACCGGACAGGTCGGGCCTGTGATCTTT	CASSTGQVGPVIF
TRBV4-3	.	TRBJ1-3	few	TGCGCCAGCAGCCAGGCCCTCCTAACCGGAAACACCATATATTTT	CASSQALLTGNTIYF
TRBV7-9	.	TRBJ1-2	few	TGTGCCAGCAGCCGCGTGGGAGGGGAAGGTGGTGGCTACACCTTC	CASSRVGGEGGGYTF
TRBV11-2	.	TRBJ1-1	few	TGTGCCAGCAGCTCAAGGGGTAGGGGCACTGAAGCTTTCTTT	CASSSRGRGTEAFF
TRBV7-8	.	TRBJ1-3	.	TGTGCCAGCAGCCCTTCAATTCCGGGAAACACCATATATTTT	CASSPSIPGNTIYF
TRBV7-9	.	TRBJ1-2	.	TGTGCCAGCAGCTTGGGGATGAGAGACACCTTC	CASSLGMRDTF
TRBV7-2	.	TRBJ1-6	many	TGTGCCAGCAGCTTGGGAGGGACCTTACTGGTCCCCCTCCACTTT	CASSLGGTLLVPLHF
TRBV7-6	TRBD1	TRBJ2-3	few	TGTGCCAGCAGCTACGACGGGACAGGCTCCGATACGCAGTATTTT	CASSYDGTGSDTQYF
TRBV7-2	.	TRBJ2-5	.	TGTGCCAGCAGCTCCCCCGCCGGGGACCAAGAGACCCAGTACTTC	CASSSPAGDQETQYF
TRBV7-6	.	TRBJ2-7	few	TGTGCCAGCAGCCCGGGGGGCAGGTGGAACGAGCAGTACTTC	CASSPGGRWNEQYF
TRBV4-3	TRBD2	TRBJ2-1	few	TGCGCCAGCAGGGGCACCCCCGGGACTAGCGGGAGGTCGGATGAGCAGTTCTTC	CASRGTPGTSGRSDEQFF